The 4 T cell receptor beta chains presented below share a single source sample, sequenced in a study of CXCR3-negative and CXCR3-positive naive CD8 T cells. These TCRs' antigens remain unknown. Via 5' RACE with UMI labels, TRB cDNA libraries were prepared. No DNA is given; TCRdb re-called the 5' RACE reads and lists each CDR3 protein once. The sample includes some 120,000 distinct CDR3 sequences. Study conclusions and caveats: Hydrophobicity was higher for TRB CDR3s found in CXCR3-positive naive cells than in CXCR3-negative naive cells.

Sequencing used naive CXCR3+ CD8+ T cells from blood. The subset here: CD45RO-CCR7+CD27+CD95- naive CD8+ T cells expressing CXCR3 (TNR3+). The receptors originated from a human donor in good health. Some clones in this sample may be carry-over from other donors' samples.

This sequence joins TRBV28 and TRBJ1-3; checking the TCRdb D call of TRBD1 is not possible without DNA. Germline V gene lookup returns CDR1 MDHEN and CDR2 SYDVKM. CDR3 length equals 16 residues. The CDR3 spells CASTTGGGAPGNTIYF.

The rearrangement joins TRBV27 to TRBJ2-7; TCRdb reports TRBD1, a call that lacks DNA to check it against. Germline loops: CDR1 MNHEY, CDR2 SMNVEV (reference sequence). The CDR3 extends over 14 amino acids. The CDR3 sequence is CASSTGTGVYEQYF.

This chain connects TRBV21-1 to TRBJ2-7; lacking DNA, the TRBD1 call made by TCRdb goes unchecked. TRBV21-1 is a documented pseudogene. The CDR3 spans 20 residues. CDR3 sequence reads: CASSLSGGQGAGITDYEQYF.

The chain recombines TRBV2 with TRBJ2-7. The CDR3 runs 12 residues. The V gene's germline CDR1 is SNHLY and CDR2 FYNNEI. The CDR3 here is CASSEPECEQYF.